The present entry profiles one T cell receptor beta chain with its context. Its antigen is unidentified. The data are from a study of T cell repertoires in cytomegalovirus infection. In germline, CDR1 is SGHAT, CDR2 FQNNGV. The CDR3 consists of 16 residues. The germline V and J ends were trimmed by 1 base and 7 bases, with 20 bases remaining between them. Via MiXCR, TCRdb re-called the reads, giving one row per CDR3 protein. The sample lists roughly 570,000 distinct CDR3 sequences; roughly 42% were seen once. Study-level points and caveats: Frequencies of public TCR beta families were cumulated, and this identified carriers of CMV plus the relevant HLA.

This clonotype originated in a human donor in good health (CMV status not recorded). Some clones in this sample may be carry-over from other donors' samples. The sequences come from cultured PBMCs, collected from culture after CMV antigen stimulation. V gene TRBV11-2 combines with J gene TRBJ2-7, with a weak D call TRBD1 (6 bases). The CDR3 reads CASSLVFWTELREQYF. The CDR3 DNA is TGTGCCAGCAGCTTAGTATTCTGGACAGAACTACGAGAGCAGTACTTC.